Below, 30 T cell receptor beta chains from the same sample are listed, as sequenced in a study of T cells in Graves' hyperthyroidism and ophthalmopathy. Authors of the study amplified TCR beta CDR3 regions from RNA transcripts. The study used the HTBI primer set for a first-round RT-PCR of the TCR CDR3. MiXCR, applied by TCRdb to the multiplex PCR reads, yields one record per CDR3 protein. This table has about 540,000 distinct CDR3 sequences, 40% to 55% appearing once. What was sequenced was peripheral blood or thyroid tissue (not recorded which). The receptors come from a woman aged 18-29 years with Graves' hyperthyroidism.

J is TRBJ1-3 and V is TRBV7-2, with TRBD1 as a possible D gene (5 bases). Trimming shortened V by 5 bases and J by 0 bases, and 14 bases separated the two germline ends. CDR1 and CDR2 (germline): SGHTA, FQGNSA. CDR3 length: 16 residues. CDR3 region: CASSPSRGDSGNTIYF. In DNA, the CDR3 is TGTGCCAGCAGCCCTAGTCGGGGGGACTCTGGAAACACCATATATTTT. The full variable domain, with the rest looked up from reference TRBV7-2 and TRBJ1-3, is GAGVSQSPSNKVTEKGKDVELRCDPISGHTALYWYRQSLGQGLEFLIYFQGNSAPDKSGLPSDRFSAERTGGSVSTLTIQRTQQEDSAVYLCASSPSRGDSGNTIYFGEGSWLTVV.

The rearrangement joins TRBV2 to TRBJ1-4; D is possibly TRBD1 (5 bases). The CDR3 is 12 residues long. The V and J ends lost 6 bases and 8 bases respectively, with 10 bases between them. The germline gives CDR1 SNHLY, CDR2 FYNNEI. This CDR3 reads CASSLYREKLFF. In nucleotides, the CDR3 is TGTGCCAGCAGCCTATACAGGGAAAAACTGTTTTTT. The full variable domain, with the rest looked up from reference TRBV2 and TRBJ1-4, is EPEVTQTPSHQVTQMGQEVILRCVPISNHLYFYWYRQILGQKVEFLVSFYNNEISEKSEIFDDQFSVERPDGSNFTLKIRSTKLEDSAMYFCASSLYREKLFFGSGTQLSVL.

The rearrangement uses TRBV29-1 and TRBJ2-1; 8 bases line up with TRBD2. Trimming took 4 bases from V and 2 from J; bases not matched to a gene: 7. The CDR3 is 15 residues long. The germline V gene encodes CDR1 SQVTM and CDR2 ANQGSEA. As DNA, the CDR3 is TGCAGCGTTGTGTCGCGGGAGGCTACCTACAATGAGCAGTTCTTC. Encoded protein: CSVVSREATYNEQFF.

The chain carries TRBV20-1 and TRBJ1-5, with 7 positions matching TRBD1. V was clipped by 3 bases and J by 3 bases; unmatched bases: 5. Germline assignment: CDR1 DFQATT and CDR2 SNEGSKA (reference sequence). The CDR3 loop spans 14 amino acids. The CDR3 DNA is TGCAGTGCTAGTCGGGACAGCAACAATCAGCCCCAGCATTTT. Its translation: CSASRDSNNQPQHF.

As to this clonotype: A much larger clone lies one base from this, so it may be a read error. The chain employs TRBV19 and TRBJ1-6; D is perhaps TRBD1 (5 bases). This CDR3 contains 10 residues. The germline V gene encodes CDR1 LNHDA and CDR2 SQIVND (reference sequence). Trimming shortened V by 6 bases and J by 13 bases, and 7 bases separated the two germline ends. The CDR3 spells CASRQAPLHF. The CDR3 nucleotides read TGTGCCAGTAGACAGGCCCCCCTCCACTTT.

This clonotype has a handful of counts. The chain recombines TRBV2 with TRBJ1-1; maybe TRBD1 (6 bases). Germline assignment: CDR1 SNHLY and CDR2 FYNNEI. The V end was cut by 6 bases, the J end by 0 bases, with 29 bases between. The CDR3 spans 20 residues. CDR3 in amino acids: CASSLSNPGHRHSMNTEAFF. The CDR3 DNA sequence: TGTGCCAGCAGCCTTTCCAATCCGGGACACAGGCATAGTATGAACACTGAAGCTTTCTTT.

V is TRBV7-9 and J is TRBJ1-1; D call uncertain. Trimming left V 7 bases short and J 1 base short, with 13 bases between. From germline, CDR1 is SEHNR and CDR2 FQNEAQ (reference sequence). This CDR3 is 14 amino acids long. DNA for the CDR3: TGTGCCAGCAAAGGCGGCAGTTGGAACACTGAAGCTTTCTTT. It codes for CASKGGSWNTEAFF. The full variable domain, rest sourced from reference TRBV7-9 and TRBJ1-1, is DTGVSQNPRHKITKRGQNVTFRCDPISEHNRLYWYRQTLGQGPEFLTYFQNEAQLEKSRLLSDRFSAERPKGSFSTLEIQRTEQGDSAMYLCASKGGSWNTEAFFGQGTRLTVV.

This clonotype was observed a few times. One end of the junction is discordant with germline, which a read error may explain. The V call is TRBV9, the J call TRBJ2-6, with unresolved D. Looked up from germline, CDR1 is SGDLS and CDR2 is YYNGEE. The CDR3 sequence is 14 residues long. The CDR3 DNA sequence: TGTGCCGGCAGCCCGAGCTCTGGGGCCAACGTCCTGACTTTC. It encodes CAGSPSSGANVLTF.

The chain combines TRBV7-9 with TRBJ2-6; no clear D. Trimming pared 5 bases from V and 0 bases from J, leaving 11 bases between. In germline, CDR1 is SEHNR, CDR2 FQNEAQ (reference sequence). CDR3 length: 16 amino acids. CDR3 DNA: TGTGCCAGCAGCCCCCCGACCGGCTCTGGGGCCAACGTCCTGACTTTC. Its protein product is CASSPPTGSGANVLTF.

The V call is TRBV5-1, the J call TRBJ1-5; TRBD1 agrees at 10 bases. Trimming at V came to 3 bases and at J to 2 bases, leaving 8 bases not matched to a gene. This CDR3 has 17 amino acids. CDR1 is SGHRS, CDR2 YFSETQ, per germline. The CDR3 region has the DNA TGCGCCAGCAGCTCAGGGACAGGGGAGTTGGGCAATCAGCCCCAGCATTTT. Its translation: CASSSGTGELGNQPQHF.

At least ten counts were recorded for this clonotype. At one end, the junction sequence differs from germline, possibly due to a read error. This chain uses TRBV7-6 with TRBJ1-4, with TRBD1 identical over 8 bases. Germline values: CDR1 SGHVS, CDR2 FNYEAQ. The length of the CDR3 is 14 residues. CDR3 bases: TGTGCTAGCAGCTCCGGGACAGGAAATGAAAAACTGTTTTTT. Protein product: CASSSGTGNEKLFF. Full variable domain (remainder filled in from reference TRBV7-6 and TRBJ1-4): GAGVSQSPRYKVTKRGQDVALRCDPISGHVSLYWYRQALGQGPEFLTYFNYEAQQDKSGLPNDRFSAERPEGSISTLTIQRTEQRDSAMYRCASSSGTGNEKLFFGSGTQLSVL.

On this clonotype itself: A read error is possible here, since a much larger clone lies one base away. The chain is built from TRBV7-6 and TRBJ1-1; D is unresolved. CDR1 SGHVS and CDR2 FNYEAQ come from the germline V gene. The CDR3 extends over 16 amino acids. With 2 bases removed from V and 1 base from J, the gap between germline ends came to 14 bases. CDR3 amino acids: CASSLTLGRRNTEAFF. CDR3 nucleotide sequence: TGTGCCAGCAGCTTAACGCTCGGGCGGAGGAACACTGAAGCTTTCTTT.

This clonotype turned up a few times. One junction end does not reproduce the germline sequence, and a read error may be involved. The rearrangement uses TRBV7-7 and TRBJ2-5; D not certain. Germline CDR1 SSHAT, CDR2 FNYEAQ (reference sequence). There are 15 residues in the CDR3. The chain's CDR3 is CASSWSYSYQETQYF. CDR3 coding DNA: TGTGCTAGCAGCTGGTCCTATTCGTACCAAGAGACCCAGTACTTC.

V gene TRBV6-2 or TRBV6-3 combines with J gene TRBJ2-7; 9 nucleotides line up with TRBD2. The CDR3 extends over 14 amino acids. CDR1 MNHEY and CDR2 SVGEGT come from the germline V gene. With V trimmed by 6 bases and J by 5 bases, 8 bases remained unmatched. CDR3 in DNA: TGTGCCAGCAGCGTTAGCGGGAGTCGGAACGAGCAGTACTTC. Translating gives CASSVSGSRNEQYF.

This clonotype was observed at least ten times. This chain uses TRBV29-1 with TRBJ2-5; 10 bases align to TRBD1. CDR3 size: 13 residues. After removal of 7 bases from V and 1 base from J, the junction contained 3 bases not matched to a gene. Germline CDR1 and CDR2: SQVTM and ANQGSEA. The CDR3 sequence: CSARTGGQETQYF. DNA of the CDR3: TGCAGCGCTAGGACAGGGGGCCAAGAGACCCAGTACTTC.

V usage is TRBV20-1 and J usage is TRBJ2-7; D is perhaps TRBD1 or TRBD2 (6 bases each). CDR3 length: 14 amino acids. Trimming removed 0 bases from V and 2 bases from J, with 11 bases in between. The germline V gene encodes CDR1 DFQATT and CDR2 SNEGSKA (reference sequence). The CDR3 nucleotides are TGCAGTGCTAGAGAGGGGGGCCTGACCTACGAGCAGTACTTC. Translating it yields CSAREGGLTYEQYF.

This chain links TRBV7-3 with TRBJ2-7, with a weak D call TRBD2 (5 bases). Germline CDR1 SGHTA, CDR2 FQGTGA. With 2 bases removed from V and 5 bases from J, the gap between germline ends came to 13 bases. The CDR3 has 14 amino acids. The CDR3 here is CASSLVGRGNEQYF. The CDR3 nucleotides read TGTGCCAGCAGCTTAGTTGGAAGAGGGAACGAGCAGTACTTC.

The chain recombines TRBV5-1 with TRBJ2-7; TRBD1 agrees at 9 bases. Germline loops: CDR1 SGHRS, CDR2 YFSETQ. The CDR3 runs 16 residues. Unmatched junction bases numbered 9, after V lost 0 bases and J lost 5 bases. The CDR3 region has the DNA TGCGCCAGCAGCTTGGCTCCGGACAGGGGTTCCCACGAGCAGTACTTC. Translated: CASSLAPDRGSHEQYF.

This clonotype was counted many times. This rearrangement joins TRBV2 to TRBJ1-5; D not resolved. The V and J ends lost 4 bases and 6 bases respectively, with 10 bases between them. The germline V gene has CDR1 SNHLY and CDR2 FYNNEI. The CDR3 has 13 residues. The CDR3 sequence: CASSVEGFQPQHF. The CDR3 DNA is TGTGCCAGCAGTGTAGAGGGTTTTCAGCCCCAGCATTTT.

This clonotype was detected ten times or more. The junction differs from germline at one of its ends, possibly a read error. V usage is TRBV7-8 and J usage is TRBJ1-6; 8 positions match TRBD1. Germline assignment: CDR1 SGHVS and CDR2 FQNEAQ. The CDR3 length is 14 residues. The CDR3 loop reads CASSLTGDNSPLHF. CDR3 DNA sequence: TGCGCCAGCAGCCTGACAGGGGACAATTCACCCCTCCACTTT.

Details on this clonotype: At one of its ends the junction is not consistent with the germline gene, which may arise from a read error. The V and J genes are TRBV10-3 and TRBJ1-2; D remains ambiguous. The CDR3 runs to 13 residues. From germline, CDR1 is ENHRY and CDR2 SYGVKD. The CDR3 protein is CASTVLGSHGYIF. The CDR3 nucleotides are TGTGCCAGCACCGTACTGGGGTCTCATGGCTACATCTTC.

This clonotype has more than one count but fewer than ten. The chain recombines TRBV7-2 with TRBJ1-1; 7 bases match TRBD1. The V gene end was trimmed by 5 bases and the J gene end by 10 bases; junction bases not matched to a gene: 7. CDR1 and CDR2 from the germline V gene are SGHTA and FQGNSA. This CDR3 has 12 amino acids. In DNA, the CDR3 is TGTGCCAGCAGCCATGACAGGGACGTAGCTTTCTTT. It codes for CASSHDRDVAFF.

The V gene is TRBV10-3, the J gene TRBJ1-3; D gene unclear. In germline, CDR1 is ENHRY, CDR2 SYGVKD. Trimming stripped 3 bases from V and 6 bases from J, with 9 bases between. The CDR3 sequence is 13 residues long. In DNA form, the CDR3 reads TGTGCCATCAGTGACGGTTACCTAAACACCATATATTTT. Translating gives CAISDGYLNTIYF.

The rearrangement links TRBV2 to TRBJ1-6, with 7 bases matching TRBD1. Germline loops: CDR1 SNHLY, CDR2 FYNNEI. The CDR3 is 15 amino acids. Trimming took 5 bases from V and 5 from J; bases not matched to a gene: 6. The CDR3 loop reads CASSRPGQHNSPLHF. CDR3 bases: TGTGCCAGCAGTCGGCCGGGACAGCATAATTCACCCCTCCACTTT.

V usage is TRBV7-3 and J usage is TRBJ2-5; unclear D gene. The germline V and J ends were trimmed by 8 bases and 2 bases, with 15 bases remaining between them. The CDR3 loop spans 14 amino acids. Germline V lookup: CDR1 SGHTA, CDR2 FQGTGA. The CDR3 DNA reads as TGTGCCAGCCGCGTTTCTGCGTTTCAAGAGACCCAGTACTTC. As protein: CASRVSAFQETQYF.

The chain combines TRBV7-2 with TRBJ1-2; 7 bases match TRBD1. Germline trimming cut 1 base from V and 3 bases from J; bases unmatched to any gene: 11. The CDR3 runs 17 residues. Germline assignment: CDR1 SGHTA and CDR2 FQGNSA. The CDR3 nucleotides read TGTGCCAGCAGCTTAGATTGGGACCAGGGGGATGACTATGGCTACACCTTC. Its protein product is CASSLDWDQGDDYGYTF.

This clonotype was seen more than once but under ten times. This sequence joins TRBV20-1 and TRBJ2-7; D is uncertain. Deletions cut 1 base from V and 3 bases from J, with 10 bases between. CDR3 length: 13 amino acids. Germline CDR1 reads DFQATT; CDR2 reads SNEGSKA (reference sequence). The CDR3 here is CSARAGLGYEQYF. CDR3 DNA: TGCAGTGCTAGAGCCGGGCTTGGCTACGAGCAGTACTTC.

This clonotype has ten or more counts. This sequence joins TRBV7-9 and TRBJ1-1; D uncertain. Germline V CDR1 and CDR2: SEHNR, FQNEAQ (reference sequence). Trimming cost V 5 bases and J 1 base, with 11 bases left between them. CDR3 size: 14 residues. CDR3: CASSPETRNTEAFF. The DNA for the CDR3 is TGTGCCAGCAGCCCTGAGACTCGGAACACTGAAGCTTTCTTT.

This clonotype came up a few times. This chain connects TRBV2 to TRBJ1-2; TRBD1 might be the D (5 bases). This CDR3 has 14 amino acids. Per germline, CDR1 SNHLY and CDR2 FYNNEI. V lost 7 bases to trimming and J lost 3 bases, with 15 bases between them. This chain's CDR3 is CASTPGLRDYGYTF. DNA of the CDR3: TGTGCCAGCACCCCGGGACTGCGGGACTATGGCTACACCTTC.

This clonotype was found many times. The chain couples TRBV2 to TRBJ2-2, with 11 bases fitting TRBD2. The V and J ends lost 5 bases and 3 bases, in that order; junction bases with no gene match: 2. This CDR3 spans 15 amino acids. Germline CDR1 reads SNHLY; CDR2 reads FYNNEI. The DNA of the CDR3 is TGTGCCAGCAGTTTGGGACTAGCGGACACCGGGGAGCTGTTTTTT. Amino acid sequence: CASSLGLADTGELFF.